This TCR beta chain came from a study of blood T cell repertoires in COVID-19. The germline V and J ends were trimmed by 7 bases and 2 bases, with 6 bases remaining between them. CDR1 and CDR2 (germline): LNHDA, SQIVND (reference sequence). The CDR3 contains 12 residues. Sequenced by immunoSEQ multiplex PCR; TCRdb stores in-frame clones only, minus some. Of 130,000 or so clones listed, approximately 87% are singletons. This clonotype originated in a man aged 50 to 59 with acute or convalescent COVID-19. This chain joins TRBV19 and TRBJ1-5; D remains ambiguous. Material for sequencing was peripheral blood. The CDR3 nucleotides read TGTGCCAGTAACGAGGGCAATCAGCCCCAGCATTTT. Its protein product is CASNEGNQPQHF.